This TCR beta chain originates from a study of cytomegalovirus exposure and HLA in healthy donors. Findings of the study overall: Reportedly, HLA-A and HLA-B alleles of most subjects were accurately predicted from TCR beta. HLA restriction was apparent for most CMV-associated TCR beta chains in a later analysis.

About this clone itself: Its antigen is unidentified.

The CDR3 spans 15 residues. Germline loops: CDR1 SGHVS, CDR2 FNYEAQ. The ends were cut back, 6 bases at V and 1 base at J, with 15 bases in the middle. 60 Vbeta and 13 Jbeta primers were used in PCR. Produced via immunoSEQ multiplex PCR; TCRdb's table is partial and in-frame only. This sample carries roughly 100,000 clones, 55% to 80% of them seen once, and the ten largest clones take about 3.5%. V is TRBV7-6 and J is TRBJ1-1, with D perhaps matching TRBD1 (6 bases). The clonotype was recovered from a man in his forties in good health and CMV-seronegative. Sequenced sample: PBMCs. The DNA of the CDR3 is TGTGCCAGCAGTTATACAGGGTCTAGGAACACTGAAGCTTTCTTT. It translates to CASSYTGSRNTEAFF.